The source of this T cell receptor (beta chain) is a study of OX40 agonist ivuxolimab in advanced cancers. Broader study findings: CD4+ and CD8+ blood T cells expanded clonally by week 6 at 0.1 to 3.0 mg/kg.

Details on this clone: The target antigen is unknown.

Trimming left V 0 bases short and J 3 bases short, with 6 bases between. Per germline, CDR1 SEHNR and CDR2 FQNEAQ (reference sequence). The CDR3 runs 13 residues. Sequenced by immunoSEQ multiplex PCR; TCRdb stores in-frame clones only, minus some. Here the sample spans about 52,000 clones, 85% to 95% being singletons. The TCR sequence derives from an adult with an advanced solid tumor such as melanoma, head and neck, liver or kidney cancer. This material consisted of CD4+ or CD8+ T cells sorted from blood, taken in a trial of the OX40 agonist ivuxolimab. This chain uses TRBV7-9 with TRBJ2-7; no clear D. CDR3 residues: CASSLAGDYEQYF. The CDR3 DNA follows: TGTGCCAGCAGCTTAGCAGGAGACTACGAGCAGTACTTC.